Sequencing of this T cell receptor beta chain was carried out in a study of OX40 agonist ivuxolimab in advanced cancers. A remark on this clone: The antigen is unknown.

Autoimmune disease history or systemic immunosuppression led to patients being barred. Broader study findings: Some of the nonresponding patients also showed low levels of normalized T-cell clonal expansion. CD4+ and CD8+ blood T cells expanded clonally by week 6 at 0.1 to 3.0 mg/kg. On average, CD8+ T cells had more expanded clones than CD4+.

CDR1 and CDR2 (germline): SGHDT, YYEEEE. The V gene lost 4 bases and the J gene lost 6 bases, with 6 bases spanning the gap. This CDR3 region has 11 residues. The repertoire was sequenced with immunoSEQ multiplex PCR; TCRdb's copy has only in-frame clones and lacks some. Of 60,000 to 70,000 clones listed, approximately 87% are singletons. This chain uses TRBV5-6 with TRBJ2-3, with D maybe TRBD2 (5 bases). The specimen comprised CD4+ or CD8+ T cells sorted from blood, sampled in a trial of the OX40 agonist ivuxolimab. The receptor was derived from an adult with an advanced solid tumor such as melanoma, head and neck, liver or kidney cancer. CDR3: CASSRGDTQYF. Here the CDR3 DNA reads TGTGCCAGCAGCCGGGGTGATACGCAGTATTTT. The whole variable domain, remainder taken from reference TRBV5-6 and TRBJ2-3, is DAGVTQSPTHLIKTRGQQVTLRCSPKSGHDTVSWYQQALGQGPQFIFQYYEEEERQRGNFPDRFSGHQFPNYSSELNVNALLLGDSALYLCASSRGDTQYFGPGTRLTVL.